The 28 T cell receptor beta chains below were found in one sample sequenced in a study of blood T cell repertoires in COVID-19. The table came from immunoSEQ multiplex PCR; TCRdb's copy has only in-frame clones and leaves some out. The sample has 140,000 or so clones; roughly 81% are singletons. Input material: PBMCs or T cells enriched from blood (not recorded which). These receptors were obtained from a woman aged 50 to 60 with acute COVID-19.

The chain uses TRBV9 and TRBJ1-6; 8 nucleotides match TRBD1. The germline CDR1 and CDR2 sequences are SGDLS and YYNGEE. With 2 bases clipped from V and 10 bases from J, the junction kept 8 bases outside the gene matches. The CDR3 runs 15 residues. The CDR3 protein is CASSVAGGEGSPLHF. The CDR3 nucleotides are TGTGCCAGCAGCGTGGCAGGGGGCGAGGGATCACCCCTCCACTTT.

This rearrangement joins TRBV3-1 (or the pseudogene TRBV3-2) to TRBJ2-2; D unclear. V was clipped by 1 base and J by 0 bases, with 6 bases between them. Germline CDR1 is LGHDT and CDR2 is YNNKEL (reference sequence). The CDR3 length is 15 residues. This CDR3 reads CASSQVLANTGELFF. CDR3 DNA sequence: TGTGCCAGCAGCCAAGTACTTGCGAACACCGGGGAGCTGTTTTTT.

The chain carries TRBV29-1 and TRBJ2-3, with TRBD2 matching over 8 bases. The CDR3 is 15 residues long. J was trimmed by 6 bases and V by 4 bases; bases with no gene match: 12. Germline V lookup: CDR1 SQVTM, CDR2 ANQGSEA. CDR3 amino acids: CSVGFGSGTGDTQYF. The CDR3 nucleotides read TGCAGCGTTGGTTTTGGTAGCGGGACGGGGGATACGCAGTATTTT.

The rearrangement links TRBV7-2 to TRBJ1-5, with 10 bases aligning to TRBD1. CDR1 SGHTA and CDR2 FQGNSA come from the germline V gene. The trim removed 0 bases at V and 6 bases at J, leaving 2 bases unmatched. The CDR3 has 15 amino acids. CDR3 loop: CASSLAGTGVQPQHF. The DNA for the CDR3 is TGTGCCAGCAGCTTAGCGGGGACAGGGGTTCAGCCCCAGCATTTT.

This clone came up once. This rearrangement joins TRBV4-2 to TRBJ2-7; 9 nucleotides line up with TRBD2. From germline, CDR1 is LGHNA and CDR2 YNFKEQ. The CDR3 covers 15 residues. Trimming cost V 2 bases and J 4 bases; bases outside gene matches: 6. The CDR3 DNA follows: TGTGCCAGCAGCCAACAGCCGGGACTAGCTTACGAGCAGTACTTC. This translates into CASSQQPGLAYEQYF.

The J gene is TRBJ1-1, the V gene TRBV5-1; D perhaps matches TRBD1 (6 bases). Germline values: CDR1 SGHRS, CDR2 YFSETQ. The CDR3 totals 17 residues. The V end was cut by 0 bases, the J end by 4 bases, with 19 bases between. CDR3 DNA sequence: TGCGCCAGCAGCTTGGCCGGGGGGCGGACCGGTGGCACTGAAGCTTTCTTT. This codes for CASSLAGGRTGGTEAFF.

This clone was observed a handful of times. The chain joins TRBV14 to TRBJ2-3; 9 bases agree with TRBD2. The length of the CDR3 is 17 residues. Germline CDR1 and CDR2: SGHDN and FVKESK. The J segment lost 0 bases and the V segment lost 4 bases, leaving 8 bases of the junction unmatched. CDR3: CASSRFQLAGSTDTQYF. The CDR3 DNA reads as TGTGCCAGCAGCCGGTTTCAACTAGCGGGTAGCACAGATACGCAGTATTTT.

V and J are TRBV3-1 (or the pseudogene TRBV3-2) and TRBJ1-4; the match to TRBD1 covers 7 bases. Trimming took 4 bases from V and 2 from J; bases not matched to a gene: 4. Germline V gene lookup returns CDR1 LGHDT and CDR2 YNNKEL (reference sequence). This CDR3 comprises 15 residues. As DNA, the CDR3 is TGTGCCAGCAGCCGCCGGACAGGTACTAATGAAAAACTGTTTTTT. It yields the protein CASSRRTGTNEKLFF.

The chain carries TRBV19 and TRBJ2-7, with D uncertain. In germline, CDR1 is LNHDA, CDR2 SQIVND (reference sequence). The germline V and J ends were trimmed by 6 bases and 5 bases, with 17 bases remaining between them. The CDR3 sequence is 14 residues long. CDR3 sequence: CASSPRKEPHEQYF. The DNA for the CDR3 is TGTGCCAGTAGCCCTAGGAAGGAGCCCCACGAGCAGTACTTC.

The chain links TRBV28 to TRBJ2-3, with D possibly matching TRBD1 (5 bases). V was clipped by 5 bases and J by 4 bases, with 7 bases between them. CDR1 and CDR2 (germline): MDHEN, SYDVKM. CDR3 size: 12 residues. CDR3 in DNA: TGTGCCAGCAGTCAGGGCCCAGATACGCAGTATTTT. Translating gives CASSQGPDTQYF. The full variable domain, rest sourced from reference TRBV28 and TRBJ2-3, is DVKVTQSSRYLVKRTGEKVFLECVQDMDHENMFWYRQDPGLGLRLIYFSYDVKMKEKGDIPEGYSVSREKKERFSLILESASTNQTSMYLCASSQGPDTQYFGPGTRLTVL.

This chain connects TRBV3-1 (or the pseudogene TRBV3-2) to TRBJ2-5, with D possibly being TRBD2 (7 bases). Germline lookup yields CDR1 LGHDT and CDR2 YNNKEL (reference sequence). The V gene lost 3 bases and the J gene lost 5 bases, with 19 bases spanning the gap. CDR3 length: 16 residues. CDR3 residues: CASSQRVTGLGETQYF. The DNA of the CDR3 is TGTGCCAGCAGCCAGAGGGTGACAGGACTAGGGGAGACCCAGTACTTC.

J is TRBJ2-2 and V is TRBV2, with TRBD2 identical over 8 bases. The CDR3 length is 14 residues. CDR1 is SNHLY and CDR2 is FYNNEI in the germline V gene. Germline trimming cut 6 bases from V and 6 bases from J; bases unmatched to any gene: 6. The CDR3 reads CASRPSGQSGELFF. CDR3 nucleotide sequence: TGTGCCAGCAGGCCTAGCGGGCAGTCCGGGGAGCTGTTTTTT.

This chain uses TRBV6-2 or TRBV6-3 with TRBJ2-1; D may be TRBD2 (5 bases). This CDR3 contains 15 residues. Germline V lookup: CDR1 MNHEY, CDR2 SVGEGT. Trimming removed 5 bases from V and 4 bases from J, with 15 bases in between. The CDR3 region has the DNA TGTGCCAGCAGTCCGGCCCCAAGACTATACAATGAGCAGTTCTTC. It specifies CASSPAPRLYNEQFF.

The rearrangement uses TRBV10-3 and TRBJ1-4; 7 nucleotides match TRBD1. V was pared by 2 bases and J by 8 bases, with 5 bases of the junction left unmatched. CDR1 ENHRY and CDR2 SYGVKD come from the germline V gene. The CDR3 spans 14 residues. In nucleotides, the CDR3 is TGTGCCATCAGTGAGACAGGGGTTGGGGAAAAACTGTTTTTT. Protein sequence: CAISETGVGEKLFF.

The chain carries TRBV7-9 and TRBJ1-1, with D perhaps TRBD1 (5 bases). Trimming pared 6 bases from V and 5 bases from J, leaving 16 bases between. Germline V gene lookup returns CDR1 SEHNR and CDR2 FQNEAQ (reference sequence). This CDR3 contains 14 residues. The CDR3 region has the DNA TGTGCCAGCAGAAGAGAACAGGAGGGGACTGAAGCTTTCTTT. It specifies CASRREQEGTEAFF.

The CDR3 reads CASSLRSGTSNTRGSPLHF. The CDR3 DNA reads TGCGCCAGCAGCCTTAGATCCGGGACCTCAAACACGCGGGGGTCACCCCTCCACTTT. This chain uses TRBV5-1 with TRBJ1-6; possible D gene TRBD1, 5 bases. Germline assignment: CDR1 SGHRS and CDR2 YFSETQ. The V and J ends lost 4 bases and 10 bases respectively, with 30 bases between them. CDR3 size: 19 residues. The full variable domain, in which reference TRBV5-1 and TRBJ1-6 provide the parts outside the CDR3, is KAGVTQTPRYLIKTRGQQVTLSCSPISGHRSVSWYQQTPGQGLQFLFEYFSETQRNKGNFPGRFSGRQFSNSRSEMNVSTLELGDSALYLCASSLRSGTSNTRGSPLHFGNGTRLTVT.

This chain links TRBV5-1 with TRBJ1-2; 7 bases fit TRBD1. The ends lost 4 bases at V and 2 bases at J; junction bases unmatched: 8. CDR3 length: 15 amino acids. CDR1 is SGHRS, CDR2 YFSETQ, per germline. In DNA, the CDR3 is TGCGCCAGCAGCCTGACCGGGACAGAGAACTATGGCTACACCTTC. This gives the protein CASSLTGTENYGYTF.

This chain links TRBV7-8 with TRBJ2-7; possibly TRBD1 for D (6 bases). The germline V gene has CDR1 SGHVS and CDR2 FQNEAQ. The CDR3 extends over 14 amino acids. Trimming shortened V by 1 base and J by 2 bases, and 9 bases separated the two germline ends. The CDR3 DNA is TGTGCCAGCAGCTTAGATCCAGGGGCCTACGAGCAGTACTTC. Encoded protein: CASSLDPGAYEQYF. Complete variable domain (other parts from reference TRBV7-8 and TRBJ2-7): GAGVSQSPRYKVAKRGQDVALRCDPISGHVSLFWYQQALGQGPEFLTYFQNEAQLDKSGLPSDRFFAERPEGSVSTLKIQRTQQEDSAVYLCASSLDPGAYEQYFGPGTRLTVT.

CDR3 amino acids: CASISGPGNTIYF. The DNA for the CDR3 is TGTGCCAGTATTTCAGGGCCTGGAAACACCATATATTTT. The rearrangement links TRBV19 to TRBJ1-3; D may be TRBD1 (5 bases). Deletions cut 7 bases from V and 2 bases from J, with 9 bases between. This CDR3 spans 13 amino acids. Germline loops: CDR1 LNHDA, CDR2 SQIVND (reference sequence).

V usage is TRBV11-2 and J usage is TRBJ2-1; TRBD2 matches at 8 bases. This CDR3 region has 15 residues. With V trimmed by 2 bases and J by 8 bases, 8 bases remained unmatched. The V gene's germline CDR1 is SGHAT and CDR2 FQNNGV. The CDR3 reads CASSLSGGLFDEQFF. The CDR3, as DNA: TGTGCCAGCAGCTTATCGGGAGGGCTATTTGATGAGCAGTTCTTC.

The V gene is TRBV5-6, the J gene TRBJ1-1; possibly TRBD1 for D (5 bases). The CDR3 contains 16 residues. Germline lookup yields CDR1 SGHDT and CDR2 YYEEEE. With 1 base removed from V and 3 bases from J, the gap between germline ends came to 16 bases. In DNA form, the CDR3 reads TGTGCCAGCAGCTTGTCGCCATACCGGGGGGACACTGAAGCTTTCTTT. It specifies CASSLSPYRGDTEAFF.

The chain links TRBV18 to TRBJ2-5; no definite D call. V lost 2 bases and J lost 2, with 6 bases in between. The CDR3 has 13 amino acids. CDR1 is KGHSH and CDR2 is LQKENI in the germline V gene. CDR3 in DNA: TGTGCCAGCTCACCAAACTTACAAGAGACCCAGTACTTC. This encodes CASSPNLQETQYF.

The chain uses TRBV4-1 and TRBJ1-3, with 8 bases identical to TRBD1. The CDR3 is 17 residues long. The germline gives CDR1 MGHRA, CDR2 YSYEKL. The J segment lost 1 base and the V segment lost 1 base, leaving 6 bases of the junction unmatched. The CDR3 nucleotides are TGCGCCAGCAGCCAAGGTCCAGGGGGCGCTTCTGGAAACACCATATATTTT. This codes for CASSQGPGGASGNTIYF.

The V gene is TRBV7-9, the J gene TRBJ1-1; TRBD1 is a possible D gene (6 bases). This CDR3 has 14 amino acids. The germline CDR1 and CDR2 sequences are SEHNR and FQNEAQ (reference sequence). Trimming removed 5 bases from V and 11 bases from J, with 21 bases in between. The CDR3 DNA sequence: TGTGCCAGCAGCCCTACAGGGACCGACGGCAAGGCTTTCTTT. Protein: CASSPTGTDGKAFF.

The rearrangement links TRBV19 to TRBJ2-5, with 7 bases aligning to TRBD2. Germline lookup yields CDR1 LNHDA and CDR2 SQIVND (reference sequence). V trimming: 2 bases; J trimming: 5 bases; junction bases outside the gene matches: 5. CDR3 length: 14 amino acids. CDR3 loop: CASSISVGRETQYF. CDR3 nucleotide sequence: TGTGCCAGTAGTATATCGGTCGGGAGGGAGACCCAGTACTTC. The full variable domain, completed using reference TRBV19 and TRBJ2-5, is DGGITQSPKYLFRKEGQNVTLSCEQNLNHDAMYWYRQDPGQGLRLIYYSQIVNDFQKGDIAEGYSVSREKKESFPLTVTSAQKNPTAFYLCASSISVGRETQYFGPGTRLLVL.

For the CDR3, the DNA is TGTGCCAGCAGCTTGGGGGTTTGGACAGGGTCCACAGATACGCAGTATTTT. Translated: CASSLGVWTGSTDTQYF. The chain couples TRBV5-6 to TRBJ2-3, with 8 bases fitting TRBD1. Unmatched junction bases numbered 8, after V lost 0 bases and J lost 2 bases. CDR3 length: 17 residues. The germline V gene has CDR1 SGHDT and CDR2 YYEEEE.

This sequence joins TRBV11-1 and TRBJ1-1; perhaps TRBD1 as D (5 bases). This CDR3 is built from 14 residues. Between the trimmed V and J ends, which lost 2 bases and 2 bases, there was a span of 9 bases. CDR1 is SGHAT, CDR2 FQDESV, per germline (reference sequence). CDR3 region: CASSLLGANTEAFF. DNA for the CDR3: TGTGCCAGCAGCTTATTAGGGGCCAACACTGAAGCTTTCTTT.

This clone was detected only once. The chain links TRBV4-3 to TRBJ1-1; D may be TRBD1 (5 bases). The germline V gene has CDR1 LGHNA and CDR2 YSLEER. This CDR3 has 14 residues. V was trimmed by 5 bases and J by 5 bases, leaving 15 bases between them. In DNA form, the CDR3 reads TGCGCCAGCAGCGTTCGTCTAGGGGAAACTGAAGCTTTCTTT. As protein: CASSVRLGETEAFF.